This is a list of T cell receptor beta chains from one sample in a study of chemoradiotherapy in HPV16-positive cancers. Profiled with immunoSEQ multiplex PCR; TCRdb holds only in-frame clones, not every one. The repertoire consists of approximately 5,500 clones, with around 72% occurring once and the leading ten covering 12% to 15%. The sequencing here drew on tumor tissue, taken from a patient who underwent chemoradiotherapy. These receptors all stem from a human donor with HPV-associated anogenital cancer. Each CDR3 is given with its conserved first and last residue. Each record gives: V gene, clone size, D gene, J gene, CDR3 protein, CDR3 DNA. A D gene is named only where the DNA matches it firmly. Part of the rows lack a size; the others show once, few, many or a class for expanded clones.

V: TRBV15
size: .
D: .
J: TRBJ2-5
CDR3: CATSRDLGGAVTQYF
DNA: TGTGCCACCAGCAGAGATTTGGGGGGCGCGGTGACCCAGTACTTC

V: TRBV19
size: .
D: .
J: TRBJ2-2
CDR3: CASSPPGAGELFF
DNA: TGTGCCAGCTCCCCCCCGGGGGCCGGGGAGCTGTTTTTT

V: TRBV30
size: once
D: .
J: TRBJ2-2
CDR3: CAWSVDGELFF
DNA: TGTGCCTGGAGTGTAGACGGGGAGCTGTTTTTT

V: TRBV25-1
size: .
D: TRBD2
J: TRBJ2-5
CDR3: CASSPTSGGTETQYF
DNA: TGTGCCAGCAGTCCCACTAGCGGGGGGACGGAGACCCAGTACTTC

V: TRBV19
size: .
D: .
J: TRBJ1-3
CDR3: CASALSSGNTIYF
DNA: TGTGCCAGTGCCTTGAGCTCTGGAAACACCATATATTTT

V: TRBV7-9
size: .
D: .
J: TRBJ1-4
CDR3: CASSLVGTNEKLFF
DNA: TGTGCCAGCAGCTTAGTTGGAACTAATGAAAAACTGTTTTTT

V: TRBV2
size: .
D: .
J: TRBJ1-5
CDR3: CASRALRNQPQHF
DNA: TGTGCCAGCAGGGCTCTTCGCAATCAGCCCCAGCATTTT

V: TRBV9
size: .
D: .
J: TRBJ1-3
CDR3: CASSPRENTIYF
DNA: TGTGCCAGCAGCCCCCGGGAAAACACCATATATTTT

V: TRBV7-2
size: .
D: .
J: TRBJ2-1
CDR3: CASSPPSNEQFF
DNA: TGTGCCAGCAGCCCCCCCAGCAATGAGCAGTTCTTC

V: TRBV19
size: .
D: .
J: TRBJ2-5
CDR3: CASSIVRSETQYF
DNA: TGTGCCAGTAGTATTGTAAGGAGCGAGACCCAGTACTTC

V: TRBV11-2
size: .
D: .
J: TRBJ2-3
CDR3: CASSPSGNRDTDTQYF
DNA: TGTGCCAGCAGCCCATCGGGAAACAGGGATACAGATACGCAGTATTTT

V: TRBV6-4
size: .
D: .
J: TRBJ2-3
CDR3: CASSDPALGTDTQYF
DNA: TGTGCCAGCAGTGACCCAGCTTTGGGTACAGATACGCAGTATTTT

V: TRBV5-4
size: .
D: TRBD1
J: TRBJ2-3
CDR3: CASSLSQGADTQYF
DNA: TGTGCCAGCAGCTTGTCACAGGGGGCAGATACGCAGTATTTT

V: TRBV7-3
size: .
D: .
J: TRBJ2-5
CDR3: CASSSQGDGETQYF
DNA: TGTGCCAGCAGCTCACAAGGGGACGGGGAGACCCAGTACTTC

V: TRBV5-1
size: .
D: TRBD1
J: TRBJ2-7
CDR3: CASREGQGLRVQYF
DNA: TGCGCCAGCAGGGAGGGACAGGGACTACGAGTGCAGTACTTC

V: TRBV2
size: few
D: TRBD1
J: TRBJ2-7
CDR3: CASRVSGTGVLSYEQYF
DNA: TGTGCCAGCAGAGTCTCTGGGACAGGGGTGCTCTCCTACGAGCAGTACTTC

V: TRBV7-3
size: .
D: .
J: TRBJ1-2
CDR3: CASSPGDIYGYTF
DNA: TGTGCCAGCAGCCCTGGGGACATCTATGGCTACACCTTC

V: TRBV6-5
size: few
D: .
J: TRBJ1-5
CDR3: CASSPVVEGNQPQHF
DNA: TGTGCCAGCAGCCCCGTGGTCGAGGGGAATCAGCCCCAGCATTTT

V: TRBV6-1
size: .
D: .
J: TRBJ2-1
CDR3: CASSLTGTNNEQFF
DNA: TGTGCCAGCAGTCTGACAGGCACCAACAATGAGCAGTTCTTC

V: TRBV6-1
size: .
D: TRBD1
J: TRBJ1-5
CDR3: CASSEGQGPNQPQHF
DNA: TGTGCCAGCAGTGAAGGACAGGGGCCCAATCAGCCCCAGCATTTT

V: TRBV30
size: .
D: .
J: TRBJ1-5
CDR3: CALSQGGDQPQHF
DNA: TGTGCCTTGTCGCAGGGAGGGGATCAGCCCCAGCATTTT

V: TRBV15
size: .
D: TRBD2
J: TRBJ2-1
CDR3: CATSRDRGRGAYNEQFF
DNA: TGTGCCACCAGCAGAGATCGGGGGAGGGGAGCCTACAATGAGCAGTTCTTC

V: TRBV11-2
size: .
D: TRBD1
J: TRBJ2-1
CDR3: CASSSGQGIYNEQFF
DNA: TGTGCCAGCAGCTCGGGACAGGGGATATACAATGAGCAGTTCTTC

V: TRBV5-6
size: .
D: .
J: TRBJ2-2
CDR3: CASSLPSALGTGELFF
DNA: TGTGCCAGCAGCTTGCCCTCGGCACTTGGCACCGGGGAGCTGTTTTTT

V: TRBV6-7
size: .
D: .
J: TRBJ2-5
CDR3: CASSYLSQETQYF
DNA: TGTGCCAGCAGTTACCTAAGCCAAGAGACCCAGTACTTC

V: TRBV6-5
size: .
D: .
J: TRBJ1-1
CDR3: CASSYGSGLVNTEAFF
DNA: TGTGCCAGCAGTTACGGGTCAGGGTTGGTGAACACTGAAGCTTTCTTT

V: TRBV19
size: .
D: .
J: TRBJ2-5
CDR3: CASSIQKQETQYF
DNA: TGTGCCAGTAGTATTCAGAAACAAGAGACCCAGTACTTC

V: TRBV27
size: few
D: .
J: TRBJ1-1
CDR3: CASSLSIEGNTEAFF
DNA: TGTGCCAGCAGTTTATCAATAGAGGGGAACACTGAAGCTTTCTTT

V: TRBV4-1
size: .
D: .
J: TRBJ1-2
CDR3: CASSQGGTDGYTF
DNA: TGCGCCAGCAGCCAAGGGGGGACTGATGGCTACACCTTC

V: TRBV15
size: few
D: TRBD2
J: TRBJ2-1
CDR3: CATSTPGGPSEDEQFF
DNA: TGTGCCACCAGCACCCCGGGGGGGCCATCTGAAGATGAGCAGTTCTTC

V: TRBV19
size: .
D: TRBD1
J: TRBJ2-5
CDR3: CASREGQGTETQYF
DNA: TGTGCCAGTAGGGAGGGACAGGGGACGGAGACCCAGTACTTC

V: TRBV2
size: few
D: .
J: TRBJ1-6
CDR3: CASKGPRSTLHF
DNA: TGTGCCAGCAAGGGGCCCAGGTCGACCCTCCACTTT

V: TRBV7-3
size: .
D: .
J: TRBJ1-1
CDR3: CASSSASGSEAFF
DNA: TGTGCCAGCAGCTCCGCCTCGGGGTCTGAAGCTTTCTTT

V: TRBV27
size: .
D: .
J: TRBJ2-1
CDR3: CASSLTPGLITREQFF
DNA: TGTGCCAGCAGTTTAACCCCGGGACTCATTACACGCGAGCAGTTCTTC

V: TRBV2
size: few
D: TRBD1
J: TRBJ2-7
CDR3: CASEGTGDTYEQYF
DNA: TGTGCCAGCGAGGGGACAGGGGATACCTACGAGCAGTACTTC

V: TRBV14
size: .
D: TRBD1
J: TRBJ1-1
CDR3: CASSQYGAGGTEAFF
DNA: TGTGCCAGCAGCCAGTATGGGGCAGGGGGCACTGAAGCTTTCTTT

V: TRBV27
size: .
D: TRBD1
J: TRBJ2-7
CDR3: CASSLSFRDRVNYEQYF
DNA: TGTGCCAGCAGTTTATCCTTCCGGGACAGGGTAAACTACGAGCAGTACTTC

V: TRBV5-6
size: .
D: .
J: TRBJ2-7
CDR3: CASSVRSYEQYF
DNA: TGTGCCAGCAGCGTGCGGTCCTACGAGCAGTACTTC

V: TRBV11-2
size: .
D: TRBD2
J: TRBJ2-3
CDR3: CASSLGGGAADTQYF
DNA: TGTGCCAGCAGCTTAGGCGGGGGGGCCGCAGATACGCAGTATTTT

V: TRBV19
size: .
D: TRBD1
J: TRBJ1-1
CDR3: CASSIAGNRGHTEAFF
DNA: TGTGCCAGTAGTATAGCGGGGAACAGGGGGCACACTGAAGCTTTCTTT

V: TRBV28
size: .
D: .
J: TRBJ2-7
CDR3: CASSLFYSSYEQYF
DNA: TGTGCCAGCAGTTTGTTCTACAGTTCCTACGAGCAGTACTTC

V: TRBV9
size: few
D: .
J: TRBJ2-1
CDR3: CASSAGGTAYNEQFF
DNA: TGTGCCAGCAGCGCAGGTGGGACGGCCTACAATGAGCAGTTCTTC

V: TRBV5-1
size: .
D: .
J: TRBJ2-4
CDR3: CASSLAAGDVQYF
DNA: TGCGCCAGCAGCTTGGCCGCAGGCGACGTTCAGTACTTC

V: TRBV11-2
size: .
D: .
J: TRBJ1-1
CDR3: CASSLDPGPTAEAFF
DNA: TGTGCCAGCAGCTTAGATCCTGGCCCGACCGCTGAAGCTTTCTTT

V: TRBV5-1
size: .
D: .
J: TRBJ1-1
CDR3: CASSVQGLNTEAFF
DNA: TGCGCCAGCAGTGTACAGGGCTTAAACACTGAAGCTTTCTTT

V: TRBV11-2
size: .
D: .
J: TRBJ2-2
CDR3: CASSPLTGELFF
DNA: TGTGCCAGCAGCCCTCTCACCGGGGAGCTGTTTTTT

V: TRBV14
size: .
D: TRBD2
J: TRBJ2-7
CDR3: CASSQVGGDYEQYF
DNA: TGTGCCAGCAGCCAAGTGGGAGGGGACTACGAGCAGTACTTC

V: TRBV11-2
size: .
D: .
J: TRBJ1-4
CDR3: CASSLGGGGYEKLFF
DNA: TGTGCCAGCAGCTTAGGGGGAGGGGGTTATGAAAAACTGTTTTTT

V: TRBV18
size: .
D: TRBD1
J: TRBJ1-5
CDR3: CASSLPGQNQPQHF
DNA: TGTGCCAGCTCACTTCCGGGACAGAATCAGCCCCAGCATTTT

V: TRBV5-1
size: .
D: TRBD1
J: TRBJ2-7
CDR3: CASSTQGANYDEQYF
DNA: TGCGCCAGCAGCACCCAGGGGGCCAACTACGACGAGCAGTACTTC

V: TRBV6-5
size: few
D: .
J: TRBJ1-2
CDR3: CASSRGYGYTF
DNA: TGTGCCAGCAGCAGGGGATATGGCTACACCTTC

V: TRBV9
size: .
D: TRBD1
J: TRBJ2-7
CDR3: CASSVGGTGVTEQYF
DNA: TGTGCCAGCAGCGTAGGGGGGACAGGGGTAACTGAGCAGTACTTC

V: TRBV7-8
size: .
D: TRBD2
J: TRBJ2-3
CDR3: CASSLRAGDSTDTQYF
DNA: TGTGCCAGCAGCTTAAGAGCGGGGGATAGCACAGATACGCAGTATTTT